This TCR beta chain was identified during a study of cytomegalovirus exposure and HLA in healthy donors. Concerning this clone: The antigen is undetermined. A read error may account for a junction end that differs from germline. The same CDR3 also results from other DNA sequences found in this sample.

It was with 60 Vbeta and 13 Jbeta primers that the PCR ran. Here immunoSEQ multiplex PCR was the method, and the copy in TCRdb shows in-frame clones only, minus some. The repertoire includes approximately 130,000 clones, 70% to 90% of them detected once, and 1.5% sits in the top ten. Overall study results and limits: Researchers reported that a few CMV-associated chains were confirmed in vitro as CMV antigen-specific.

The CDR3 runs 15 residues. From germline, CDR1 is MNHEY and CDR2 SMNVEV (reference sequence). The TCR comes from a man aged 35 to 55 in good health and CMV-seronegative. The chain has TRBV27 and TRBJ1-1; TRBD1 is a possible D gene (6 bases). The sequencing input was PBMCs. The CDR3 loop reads CASSLSDRGNTEAFF. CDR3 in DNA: TGCGCCAGCAGTTTATCGGACAGAGGGAACACTGAAGCTTTCTTT.